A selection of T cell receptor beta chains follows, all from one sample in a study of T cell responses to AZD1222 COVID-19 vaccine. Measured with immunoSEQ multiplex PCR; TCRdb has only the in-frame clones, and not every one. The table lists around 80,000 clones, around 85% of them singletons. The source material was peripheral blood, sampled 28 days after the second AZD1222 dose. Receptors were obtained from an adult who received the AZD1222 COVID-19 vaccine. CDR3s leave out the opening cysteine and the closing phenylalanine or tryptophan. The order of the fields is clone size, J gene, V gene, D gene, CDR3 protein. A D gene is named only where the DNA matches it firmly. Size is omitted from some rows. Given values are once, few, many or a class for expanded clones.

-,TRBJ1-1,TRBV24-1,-,ATSAQGSFEAF
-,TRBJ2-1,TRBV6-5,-,ARGGGVLERNEQF
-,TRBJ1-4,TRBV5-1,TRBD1,ASSLIPGQGSNEKLF
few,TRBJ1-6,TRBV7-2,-,ASTTAELWALH
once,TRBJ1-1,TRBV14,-,ASSQVQGARNTEAF
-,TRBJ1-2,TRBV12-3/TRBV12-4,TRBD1,ASSWDRDYGYT
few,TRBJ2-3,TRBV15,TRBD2,ATSRNSGGTDTQY
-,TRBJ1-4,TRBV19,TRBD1,ASSPLPGQQNEKLF
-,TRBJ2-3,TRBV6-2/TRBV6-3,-,ASSYSVSDTQY
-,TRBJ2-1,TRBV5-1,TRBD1,ASLGQGPFNEQF
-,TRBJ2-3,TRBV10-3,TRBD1,AITPGQGVADTQY
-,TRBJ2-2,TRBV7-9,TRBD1,ASMDRANTGELF
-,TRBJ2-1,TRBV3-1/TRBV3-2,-,ASSQDLIPILNNEQF
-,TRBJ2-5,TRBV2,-,ASSEDRASETQY
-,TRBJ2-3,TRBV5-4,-,ASSERQQLDTQY
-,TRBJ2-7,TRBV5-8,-,ASSLVPYEQY
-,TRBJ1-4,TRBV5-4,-,ASSLESGSRKKLF
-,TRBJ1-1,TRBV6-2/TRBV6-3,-,ASSYPTGLNTEAF